The entry that follows covers one T cell receptor (beta chain) sequence. Some clones are missing from TCRdb's copy, which holds only in-frame ones; the method was immunoSEQ multiplex PCR. The repertoire holds 75,000 to 100,000 clones, 75% to 95% seen once, with approximately 0.8% in the top ten. This sample is part of a study of T cell changes during pregnancy in multiple sclerosis. Germline assignment: CDR1 LGHNA and CDR2 YNFKEQ. The CDR3 consists of 15 residues. The junction had 10 bases not matched to a gene; V was cut back by 0 bases and J by 12 bases. This clonotype was obtained from a female donor in good health, enrolled as a control in a pregnancy study. The sequencing used peripheral blood, collected in the second trimester of pregnancy. The chain combines TRBV4-2 with TRBJ2-3, with 9 positions matching TRBD2. This CDR3 reads CASSQDYSAGGLQYF. The DNA of the CDR3 is TGTGCCAGCAGCCAAGATTATAGCGCGGGGGGGCTTCAGTATTTT.